One sample yielded the 24 T cell receptor beta chains listed below, sequenced in a study of patients and donors after allogeneic stem cell transplantation. TCRdb processed the RT-PCR reads anew with MiXCR; each CDR3 protein has one entry. This sample has roughly 960,000 distinct CDR3 sequences, with approximately 19% found just once. Sample: blood, either unsorted or a sorted T cell fraction (not recorded which). The receptor set was obtained from a human donor who was either an allogeneic HSCT recipient or a stem cell or donor lymphocyte infusion donor (not recorded which). It is not recorded whose cells these are; they may come from a transplant donor.

This chain connects TRBV21-1 to TRBJ2-7; the table's D call, TRBD2, was not checked against the DNA. TRBV21-1 is noted as a pseudogene. CDR3 size: 13 residues. In DNA form, the CDR3 reads TGTGCCAGGGTGGAGGGGTCCCTCTACGAGCAGTACTTC. Protein product: CARVEGSLYEQYF.

Ten or more counts support this clonotype. The V gene is TRBV27, the J gene TRBJ1-2; TRBD1 matches at 8 bases. V was pared by 5 bases and J by 7 bases, with 9 bases of the junction left unmatched. The germline gives CDR1 MNHEY, CDR2 SMNVEV (reference sequence). The CDR3 has 14 amino acids. The CDR3 sequence is CASSGQGVLGGYTF. CDR3 in DNA: TGTGCCAGCAGTGGACAGGGCGTCTTGGGTGGCTACACCTTC.

This clonotype was recorded at least ten times. The rearrangement uses TRBV12-3 or TRBV12-4 and TRBJ1-1, with TRBD1 identical over 7 bases. V lost 5 bases, J lost 0 bases, and 6 bases stayed unmatched. CDR3 size: 15 residues. CDR3 sequence: CASSRNRGLNTEAFF. The CDR3 DNA is TGTGCCAGCAGTCGGAACAGGGGCTTGAACACTGAAGCTTTCTTT.

This chain links TRBV29-1 with TRBJ2-1; 14 bases agree with TRBD2. Germline V lookup: CDR1 SQVTM, CDR2 ANQGSEA. This CDR3 region has 16 residues. V lost 6 bases and J lost 4; bases outside the gene matches: 8. CDR3 DNA: TGCAGCGTGATAGGACTAGCGGGGGGAAGATACAATGAGCAGTTCTTC. Protein sequence: CSVIGLAGGRYNEQFF.

This clonotype turned up a few times. The chain combines TRBV20-1 with TRBJ1-1; possibly TRBD1 for D (5 bases). Trimming shortened V by 1 base and J by 3 bases, and 15 bases separated the two germline ends. The CDR3 runs to 15 residues. The germline CDR1 and CDR2 sequences are DFQATT and SNEGSKA (reference sequence). Here the CDR3 reads CSARGGAGWDTEAFF. The CDR3 region has the DNA TGCAGTGCTAGAGGTGGGGCAGGGTGGGACACTGAAGCTTTCTTT.

This clonotype was recorded a few times. The chain employs TRBV6-5 and TRBJ2-3, with D unclear. CDR3 length equals 16 residues. Germline V gene sequence: CDR1 MNHEY, CDR2 SVGAGI. Trimming removed 2 bases from V and 1 base from J, with 13 bases in between. The CDR3 loop is CASSYGPASRTDTQYF. Written as DNA, the CDR3 is TGTGCCAGCAGTTACGGTCCGGCAAGCCGCACAGATACGCAGTATTTT.

The J gene is TRBJ1-5, the V gene TRBV7-9, with TRBD1 matching 10 bases. Per germline, CDR1 SEHNR and CDR2 FQNEAQ (reference sequence). This CDR3 contains 17 residues. V shed 3 bases, J shed 2 bases, and the junction held 7 bases outside the gene matches. DNA for the CDR3: TGTGCCAGCAGCTTTGGGACAGGGGTTTCGGGCAATCAGCCCCAGCATTTT. Translation gives CASSFGTGVSGNQPQHF.

This clonotype showed up many times. This rearrangement joins TRBV12-3 or TRBV12-4 to TRBJ2-2; D is unclear. The CDR3 consists of 14 residues. V lost 4 bases to trimming and J lost 7 bases, with 13 bases between them. CDR3 sequence reads: CASSSRTEGGELFF. CDR3 coding DNA: TGTGCCAGCAGTTCCCGGACCGAAGGCGGGGAGCTGTTTTTT.

V usage is TRBV6-1 and J usage is TRBJ1-3; 7 bases are shared with TRBD1. The length of the CDR3 is 15 residues. Trimming took 6 bases from V and 2 from J; bases not matched to a gene: 7. Germline CDR1 and CDR2: MNHNS and SASEGT. The CDR3: CASSDRQGPGNTIYF. The CDR3 coding sequence is TGTGCCAGCAGCGACCGACAGGGACCTGGAAACACCATATATTTT.

The V and J genes are TRBV20-1 and TRBJ2-1; D may correspond to TRBD1 or TRBD2 (5 bases each). This CDR3 has 18 amino acids. V lost 0 bases, J lost 0 bases, and 18 bases lay in between. Germline CDR1 is DFQATT and CDR2 is SNEGSKA (reference sequence). The CDR3 DNA reads as TGCAGTGCTAGAGATACGGGGCTAACAGCGGACTCCTACAATGAGCAGTTCTTC. Protein product: CSARDTGLTADSYNEQFF.

In this sample, this clonotype turned up many times. The chain joins TRBV12-3 or TRBV12-4 to TRBJ1-4; weak D call: TRBD1 (5 bases). Trimming cost V 5 bases and J 8 bases, with 15 bases left between them. The CDR3 totals 14 residues. The DNA for the CDR3 is TGTGCCAGCAGTGGAGTCCCAGGGAGGGAAAAACTGTTTTTT. Amino acids: CASSGVPGREKLFF.

The CDR3 loop is CASSIGKGNTEAFF. The CDR3 DNA follows: TGTGCCAGTAGTATAGGTAAGGGTAACACTGAAGCTTTCTTT. The V gene is TRBV19, the J gene TRBJ1-1; D unclear. V was cut by 1 base and J by 2 bases, with 8 bases left in between. Germline assignment: CDR1 LNHDA and CDR2 SQIVND (reference sequence). The CDR3 sequence is 14 residues long. The full variable domain, rest sourced from reference TRBV19 and TRBJ1-1, is DGGITQSPKYLFRKEGQNVTLSCEQNLNHDAMYWYRQDPGQGLRLIYYSQIVNDFQKGDIAEGYSVSREKKESFPLTVTSAQKNPTAFYLCASSIGKGNTEAFFGQGTRLTVV.

V is TRBV20-1 and J is TRBJ2-7; 9 bases line up with TRBD1. Germline values: CDR1 DFQATT, CDR2 SNEGSKA (reference sequence). The V gene end was trimmed by 6 bases and the J gene end by 5 bases; junction bases not matched to a gene: 11. CDR3 length: 14 amino acids. The CDR3: CSAQGGQGHHEQYF. As DNA, the CDR3 is TGCAGTGCCCAGGGTGGACAGGGGCACCACGAGCAGTACTTC.

This sequence joins TRBV7-9 and TRBJ1-1; no clear D. Trimming left V 5 bases short and J 0 bases short, with 10 bases between. Germline assignment: CDR1 SEHNR and CDR2 FQNEAQ (reference sequence). The CDR3 is made up of 14 amino acids. CDR3 amino acids: CASSPDVLNTEAFF. The CDR3 DNA reads as TGTGCCAGCAGCCCGGACGTATTGAACACTGAAGCTTTCTTT.

The chain uses TRBV6-1 and TRBJ1-4, with D maybe TRBD1 (5 bases). Germline CDR1 MNHNS, CDR2 SASEGT. The V and J ends lost 6 bases and 4 bases respectively, with 12 bases between them. The CDR3 contains 14 residues. The CDR3: CASRDGTDNEKLFF. CDR3 in DNA: TGTGCCAGCAGGGACGGGACGGATAATGAAAAACTGTTTTTT.

This clonotype was seen only a few times. The gene calls are TRBV6-6 and TRBJ1-5; D ambiguous. CDR1 is MNHNY, CDR2 SVGAGI, per germline (reference sequence). The CDR3 has 12 residues. Between the trimmed V and J ends, which lost 6 bases and 11 bases, there was a span of 14 bases. The DNA of the CDR3 is TGTGCCAGCAGAAACAAAGAATCAGCCCAGCATTTT. It is translated as CASRNKESAQHF.

The rearrangement links TRBV7-8 to TRBJ2-7, with 10 nucleotides matching TRBD1. Germline V gene lookup returns CDR1 SGHVS and CDR2 FQNEAQ. This CDR3 is 17 amino acids long. Germline trimming cut 5 bases from V and 4 bases from J; bases unmatched to any gene: 14. The CDR3 protein is CASSTIPRDRGRYEQYF. The CDR3 DNA follows: TGTGCCAGCAGCACGATACCCCGGGACAGGGGAAGGTACGAGCAGTACTTC.

This clonotype was recorded once. The rearrangement joins TRBV6-2 or TRBV6-3 to TRBJ2-7, with 8 bases aligning to TRBD1. Unmatched junction bases numbered 11, after V lost 8 bases and J lost 5 bases. Germline-derived CDR1 and CDR2 are MNHEY and SVGEGT. The length of the CDR3 is 14 residues. The DNA for the CDR3 is TGTGCCAGCGCCTTCGGGACAGGAGTCGACGAGCAGTACTTC. Its translation: CASAFGTGVDEQYF.

The chain recombines TRBV7-9 with TRBJ2-7, with D possibly TRBD1 on 5 matching bases. With 4 bases removed from V and 6 bases from J, the gap between germline ends came to 19 bases. Per germline, CDR1 SEHNR and CDR2 FQNEAQ (reference sequence). This CDR3 comprises 15 residues. CDR3 loop: CASSSPPDGQVEQYF. The CDR3 DNA reads TGTGCCAGCAGCTCACCCCCAGACGGACAAGTCGAGCAGTACTTC.

There are many counts of this clonotype. The chain links TRBV4-2 to TRBJ2-1, with 10 bases that match TRBD2. The CDR3 runs to 18 residues. Germline trimming cut 0 bases from V and 5 bases from J; bases unmatched to any gene: 10. Germline CDR1 LGHNA, CDR2 YNFKEQ. CDR3 nucleotide sequence: TGTGCCAGCAGCCAAGATAGCCGAGCGGGGGGGCTAAACAATGAGCAGTTCTTC. The encoded protein is CASSQDSRAGGLNNEQFF.

The chain uses TRBV5-1 and TRBJ2-3; the D call may be TRBD1 or TRBD2 (5 bases each). Trimming stripped 6 bases from V and 5 bases from J, with 22 bases between. There are 16 residues in the CDR3. Looked up from germline, CDR1 is SGHRS and CDR2 is YFSETQ. The CDR3 loop reads CASIATVGTTGDTQYF. The CDR3 DNA follows: TGCGCCAGCATCGCAACCGTCGGGACGACGGGAGATACGCAGTATTTT.

The chain is built from TRBV7-9 and TRBJ1-4; 8 nucleotides match TRBD1. CDR3 length equals 14 residues. Trimming cost V 5 bases and J 8 bases; bases outside gene matches: 7. Germline loops: CDR1 SEHNR, CDR2 FQNEAQ (reference sequence). CDR3 sequence: CASSDGQGREKLFF. The CDR3 DNA sequence: TGTGCCAGCAGCGACGGACAGGGCCGGGAAAAACTGTTTTTT.

This clonotype was counted only a few times. The chain uses TRBV7-2 and TRBJ2-7; D uncertain. The CDR3 has 13 residues. Trimming stripped 2 bases from V and 6 bases from J, with 11 bases between. Germline V gene data show CDR1 as SGHTA and CDR2 as FQGNSA. The CDR3 loop reads CASSLMVNSEQYF. Written as DNA, the CDR3 is TGTGCCAGCAGCTTAATGGTCAACAGCGAGCAGTACTTC.

The chain links TRBV11-1 to TRBJ2-1; weak D call: TRBD1 (5 bases). V was pared by 3 bases and J by 1 base, with 19 bases between. The CDR3 runs 18 residues. The V gene's germline CDR1 is SGHAT and CDR2 FQDESV (reference sequence). CDR3 bases: TGTGCCAGCAGCTTCATACCAGGGTTAACCATGTCCTACAATGAGCAGTTCTTC. This encodes CASSFIPGLTMSYNEQFF. Looking up the rest from reference TRBV11-1 and TRBJ2-1 gives the full variable domain: EAEVAQSPRYKITEKSQAVAFWCDPISGHATLYWYRQILGQGPELLVQFQDESVVDDSQLPKDRFSAERLKGVDSTLKIQPAELGDSAMYLCASSFIPGLTMSYNEQFFGPGTRLTVL.